The 4 T cell receptor beta chains given below trace back to one sample, sequenced in a study of human T cells and chemical hapten exposure. TCRdb fed the RACE reads into MiXCR, producing one record per CDR3 protein. The data hold more than 85,000 distinct CDR3 sequences, with roughly 9.6% observed a single time. Stated time point: patch test 2, 6 weeks after DPC sensitization. The treatment denotes: therapeutic diphenylcyclopropenone sensitization with weekly scalp DPC. This material consisted of whole blood, taken in connection with sensitization to the hapten diphenylcyclopropenone (DPC). These receptors were taken from a man in his forties with alopecia areata. Some clones in this sample may be carry-over from other donors' samples.

This clonotype came up a few times. The gene calls are TRBV6-5 and TRBJ2-1; 8 positions match TRBD1. V trimming: 7 bases; J trimming: 9 bases; junction bases outside the gene matches: 29. Looked up from germline, CDR1 is MNHEY and CDR2 is SVGAGI. The CDR3 totals 20 residues. CDR3 sequence (DNA): TGTGCCAGCACCTTCTTACGTCCTCTCCGGGCGGGACAGGCCAGAAGTGAGCAGTTCTTC. Encoded protein: CASTFLRPLRAGQARSEQFF.

CDR3 nucleotide sequence: TGCGCCAGCAGCCAAGACCTTCAAGGGACGGAGCAGTTCTTC. This translates into CASSQDLQGTEQFF. The J gene is TRBJ2-1, the V gene TRBV4-3, with D possibly called TRBD1 or TRBD2 (5 bases each). This CDR3 has 14 residues. Germline CDR1 is LGHNA and CDR2 is YSLEER. Deletions cut 0 bases from V and 10 bases from J, with 13 bases between.

Sample share makes this clonotype medium-sized. V and J are TRBV2 and TRBJ1-5; D unresolved. Germline V gene data show CDR1 as SNHLY and CDR2 as FYNNEI. CDR3 length: 14 residues. V was cut by 1 base and J by 2 bases, with 6 bases left in between. This CDR3 is CASSEGSGNQPQHF. The CDR3 nucleotides are TGTGCCAGCAGTGAAGGGTCGGGCAATCAGCCCCAGCATTTT.

The chain links TRBV7-2 to TRBJ2-5, with TRBD2 as a possible D gene (6 bases). Germline CDR1 reads SGHTA; CDR2 reads FQGNSA. V lost 1 base and J 5 bases, leaving 17 bases between the germline ends. This CDR3 spans 16 amino acids. CDR3 amino acids: CASSLESPRRGETQYF. DNA for the CDR3: TGTGCCAGCAGCTTAGAGTCGCCTAGGAGGGGTGAGACCCAGTACTTC.